These T cell receptor beta chains were read from a single sample in a study of blood T cell repertoires in COVID-19. Sequenced by immunoSEQ multiplex PCR; TCRdb stores in-frame clones only, minus some. The profile shows roughly 180,000 clones, 65% to 85% of them singletons. The sample taken for sequencing was peripheral blood. The receptor set was obtained from a woman in her twenties or thirties with acute or convalescent COVID-19. CDR3s include the opening cysteine and the closing phenylalanine or tryptophan. The order of the fields is V gene, clone size, J gene, D gene, CDR3 protein, CDR3 DNA. The D gene is left open where the match is weak. Not every row has a clone size; where given, it reads once, few, many or a size class.

TRBV7-6	once	TRBJ1-6	-	CASSPRDGENSPLHF	TGTGCCAGCAGCCCGCGGGACGGTGAAAATTCACCCCTCCACTTT
TRBV7-2	-	TRBJ2-4	TRBD1	CASSPDGQAPIQYF	TGTGCCAGCAGCCCGGACGGACAGGCCCCGATTCAGTACTTC
TRBV28	-	TRBJ2-3	TRBD2	CASSWVAGADTQYF	TGTGCCAGCAGCTGGGTAGCGGGAGCAGATACGCAGTATTTT
TRBV29-1	-	TRBJ1-1	TRBD1	CSVTTSGQVNTEAFF	TGCAGCGTTACCACTTCGGGACAGGTGAACACTGAAGCTTTCTTT
TRBV24-1	-	TRBJ1-2	TRBD1	CATSMGGQGANGYTF	TGTGCCACCAGTATGGGGGGACAGGGGGCTAATGGCTACACCTTC
TRBV25-1	-	TRBJ1-1	-	CASSSVTEAFF	TGTGCCAGCAGCTCGGTCACTGAAGCTTTCTTT
TRBV6-5	-	TRBJ2-1	-	CASSYLHEQFF	TGTGCCAGCAGTTACCTTCATGAGCAGTTCTTC
TRBV4-2	-	TRBJ2-5	-	CASSQEGGVWGETQYF	TGTGCCAGCAGCCAAGAAGGGGGGGTCTGGGGAGAGACCCAGTACTTC
TRBV13	few	TRBJ2-3	TRBD2	CASSSRSGGATDTQYF	TGTGCCAGCAGCTCCAGAAGCGGGGGGGCAACAGATACGCAGTATTTT
TRBV5-1	once	TRBJ1-2	TRBD1	CASSLRTGPYGYTF	TGCGCCAGCAGCCTGAGGACAGGGCCGTATGGCTACACCTTC
TRBV28	few	TRBJ1-5	-	CASSPPQDKRNQPQHF	TGTGCCAGCAGTCCGCCTCAGGACAAGCGAAATCAGCCCCAGCATTTT
TRBV7-2	few	TRBJ1-2	TRBD1	CASSLDRANYGYTF	TGTGCCAGCAGTCTGGACAGGGCGAACTATGGCTACACCTTC
TRBV6-5	-	TRBJ2-3	-	CASRTSSDTQYF	TGTGCCAGCAGGACAAGTTCAGATACGCAGTATTTT
TRBV19	-	TRBJ1-4	-	CASKLWSDEKLFF	TGTGCCAGTAAGCTGTGGTCGGATGAAAAACTGTTTTTT
TRBV5-4	-	TRBJ1-1	TRBD1	CASSPLQGSMNTEAFF	TGTGCCAGCAGCCCTCTACAGGGGTCTATGAACACTGAAGCTTTCTTT
TRBV7-8	-	TRBJ1-2	-	CASSPGAGAGYTF	TGTGCCAGCAGCCCGGGCGCGGGGGCTGGCTACACCTTC
TRBV11-2	-	TRBJ1-6	-	CASSLDGDRNSPLHF	TGTGCCAGCAGCTTAGATGGAGATAGGAATTCACCCCTCCACTTT
TRBV7-3	once	TRBJ2-3	-	CASSPSEQGDDTQYF	TGTGCCAGCAGCCCCTCCGAGCAGGGTGATGATACGCAGTATTTT
TRBV5-1	-	TRBJ2-3	TRBD2	CASSPQREITDTQYF	TGCGCCAGCAGCCCGCAGCGGGAGATCACAGATACGCAGTATTTT
TRBV24-1	-	TRBJ1-2	-	CATSDSDYGYTF	TGTGCCACCAGTGATTCGGACTATGGCTACACCTTC